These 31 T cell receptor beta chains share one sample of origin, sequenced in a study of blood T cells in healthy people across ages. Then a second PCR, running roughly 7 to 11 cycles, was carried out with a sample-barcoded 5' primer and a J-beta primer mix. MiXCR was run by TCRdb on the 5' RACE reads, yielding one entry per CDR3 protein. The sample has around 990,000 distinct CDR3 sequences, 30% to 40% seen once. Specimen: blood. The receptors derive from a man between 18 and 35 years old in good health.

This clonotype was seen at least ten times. The CDR3 loop reads CSAPRGGYYEQYF. CDR3 nucleotide sequence: TGCAGTGCTCCTCGAGGAGGATACTACGAGCAGTACTTC. J is TRBJ2-7 and V is TRBV20-1; weak D call: TRBD2 (5 bases). This CDR3 has 13 amino acids. The V end was cut by 5 bases, the J end by 3 bases, with 14 bases between. Germline CDR1 reads DFQATT; CDR2 reads SNEGSKA (reference sequence).

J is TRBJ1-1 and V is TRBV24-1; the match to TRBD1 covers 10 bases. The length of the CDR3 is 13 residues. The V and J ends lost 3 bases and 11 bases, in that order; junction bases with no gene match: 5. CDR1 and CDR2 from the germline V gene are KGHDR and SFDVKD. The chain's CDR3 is CATSDPGTGVAFF. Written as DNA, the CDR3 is TGTGCCACCAGTGATCCCGGGACAGGGGTGGCTTTCTTT.

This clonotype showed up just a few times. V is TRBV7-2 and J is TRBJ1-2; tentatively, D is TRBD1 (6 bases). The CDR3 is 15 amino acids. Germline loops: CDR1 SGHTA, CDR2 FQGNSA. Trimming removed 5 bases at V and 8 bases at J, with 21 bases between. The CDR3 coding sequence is TGTGCCAGCAGCGCCGGACAGCCTCTCTCTGGCGGCTACACCTTC. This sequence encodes CASSAGQPLSGGYTF. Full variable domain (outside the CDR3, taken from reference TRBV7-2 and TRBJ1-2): GAGVSQSPSNKVTEKGKDVELRCDPISGHTALYWYRQSLGQGLEFLIYFQGNSAPDKSGLPSDRFSAERTGGSVSTLTIQRTQQEDSAVYLCASSAGQPLSGGYTFGSGTRLTVV.

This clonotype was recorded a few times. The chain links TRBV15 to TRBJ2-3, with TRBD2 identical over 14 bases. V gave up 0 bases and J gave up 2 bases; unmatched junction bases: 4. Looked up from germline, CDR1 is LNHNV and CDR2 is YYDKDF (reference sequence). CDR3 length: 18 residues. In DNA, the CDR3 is TGTGCCACCAGCAGAGATAGACTAGCGGGGGGGTTCACAGATACGCAGTATTTT. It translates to CATSRDRLAGGFTDTQYF.

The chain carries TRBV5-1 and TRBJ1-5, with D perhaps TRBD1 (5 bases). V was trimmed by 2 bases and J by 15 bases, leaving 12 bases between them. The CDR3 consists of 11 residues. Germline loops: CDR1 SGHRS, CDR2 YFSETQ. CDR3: CASSFPGRGHF. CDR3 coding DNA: TGCGCCAGCAGCTTTCCGGGACGGGGGCATTTT.

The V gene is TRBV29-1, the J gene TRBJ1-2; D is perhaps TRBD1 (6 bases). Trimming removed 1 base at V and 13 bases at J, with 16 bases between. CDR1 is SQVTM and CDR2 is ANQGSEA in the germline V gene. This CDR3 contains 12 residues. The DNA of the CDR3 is TGCAGCGTTGAAGTTTGGAGGGGGGTTTTCACCTTC. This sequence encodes CSVEVWRGVFTF.

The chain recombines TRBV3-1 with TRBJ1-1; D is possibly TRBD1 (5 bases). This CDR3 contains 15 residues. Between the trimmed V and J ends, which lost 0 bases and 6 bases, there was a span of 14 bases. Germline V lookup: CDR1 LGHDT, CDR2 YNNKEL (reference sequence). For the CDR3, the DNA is TGTGCCAGCAGCCAAGATCGCGGGGCTCAGCCTGAAGCTTTCTTT. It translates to CASSQDRGAQPEAFF.

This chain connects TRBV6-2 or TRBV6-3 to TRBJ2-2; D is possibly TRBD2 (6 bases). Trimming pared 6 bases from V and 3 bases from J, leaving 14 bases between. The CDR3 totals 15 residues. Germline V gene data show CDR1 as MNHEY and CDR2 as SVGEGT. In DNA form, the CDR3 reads TGTGCCAGCAGCTTCGGGGGTCGGGACACCGGGGAGCTGTTTTTT. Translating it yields CASSFGGRDTGELFF.

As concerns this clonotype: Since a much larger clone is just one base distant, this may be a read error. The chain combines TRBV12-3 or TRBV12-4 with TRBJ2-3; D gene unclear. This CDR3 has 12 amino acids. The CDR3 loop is CASSFISDTRYF. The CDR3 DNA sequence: TGTGCCAGCAGTTTTATCTCAGATACGCGGTATTTT.

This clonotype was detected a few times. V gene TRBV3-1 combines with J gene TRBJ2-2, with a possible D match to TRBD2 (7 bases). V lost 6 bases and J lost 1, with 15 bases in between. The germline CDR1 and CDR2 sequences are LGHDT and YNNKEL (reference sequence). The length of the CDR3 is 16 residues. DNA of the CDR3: TGTGCCAGCAGTACGGGGGGACACCTGAACACCGGGGAGCTGTTTTTT. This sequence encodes CASSTGGHLNTGELFF.

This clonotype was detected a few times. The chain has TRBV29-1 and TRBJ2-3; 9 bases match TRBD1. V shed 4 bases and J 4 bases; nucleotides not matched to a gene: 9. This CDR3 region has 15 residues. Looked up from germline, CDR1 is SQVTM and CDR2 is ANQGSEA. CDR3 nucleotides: TGCAGCGTTGGTGCCGGGACAGGGTTTGCAGATACGCAGTATTTT. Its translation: CSVGAGTGFADTQYF.

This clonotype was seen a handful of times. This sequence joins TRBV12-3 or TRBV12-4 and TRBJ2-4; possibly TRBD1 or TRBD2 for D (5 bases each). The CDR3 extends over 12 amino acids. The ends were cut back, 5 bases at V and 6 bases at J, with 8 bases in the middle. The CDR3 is CASSRGRNIQYF. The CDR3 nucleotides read TGTGCCAGCAGTCGGGGCCGAAACATTCAGTACTTC.

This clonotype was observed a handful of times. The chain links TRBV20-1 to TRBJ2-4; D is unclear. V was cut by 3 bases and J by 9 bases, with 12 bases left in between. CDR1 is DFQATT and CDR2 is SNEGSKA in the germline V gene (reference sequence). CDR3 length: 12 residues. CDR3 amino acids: CSASIVGGIQYF. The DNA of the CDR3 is TGCAGTGCTAGCATCGTTGGTGGCATTCAGTACTTC.

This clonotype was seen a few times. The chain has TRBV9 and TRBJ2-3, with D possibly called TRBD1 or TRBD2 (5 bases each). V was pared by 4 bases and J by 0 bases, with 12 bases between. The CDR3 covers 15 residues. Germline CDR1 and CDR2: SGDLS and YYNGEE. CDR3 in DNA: TGTGCCAGCAGCTGGGGGACGGCTAGCACAGATACGCAGTATTTT. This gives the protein CASSWGTASTDTQYF.

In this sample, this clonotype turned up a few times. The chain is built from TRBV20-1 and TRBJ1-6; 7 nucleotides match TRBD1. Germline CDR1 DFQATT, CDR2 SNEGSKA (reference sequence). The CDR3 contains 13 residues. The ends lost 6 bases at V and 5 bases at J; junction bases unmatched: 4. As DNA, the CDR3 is TGCAGTGCGCCGACAGGGCATAATTCACCCCTCCACTTT. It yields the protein CSAPTGHNSPLHF.

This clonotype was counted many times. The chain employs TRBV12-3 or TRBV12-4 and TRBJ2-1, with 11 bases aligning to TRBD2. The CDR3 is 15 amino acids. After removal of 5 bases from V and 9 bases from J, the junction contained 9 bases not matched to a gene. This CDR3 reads CASSLPTSGDFEQFF. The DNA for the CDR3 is TGTGCCAGCAGTCTCCCGACTAGCGGGGATTTTGAGCAGTTCTTC.

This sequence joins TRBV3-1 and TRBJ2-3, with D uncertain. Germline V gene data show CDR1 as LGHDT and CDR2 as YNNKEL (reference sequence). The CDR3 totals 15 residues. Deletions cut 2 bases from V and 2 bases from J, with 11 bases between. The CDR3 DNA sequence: TGTGCCAGCAGCCAATTGGGCGCTTCCACAGATACGCAGTATTTT. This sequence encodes CASSQLGASTDTQYF.

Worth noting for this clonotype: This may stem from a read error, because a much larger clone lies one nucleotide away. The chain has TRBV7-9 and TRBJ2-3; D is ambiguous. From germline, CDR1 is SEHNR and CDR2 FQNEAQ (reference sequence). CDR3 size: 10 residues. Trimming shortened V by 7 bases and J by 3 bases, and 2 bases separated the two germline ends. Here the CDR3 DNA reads TGTGCCAGCATGACAGATACGCAGTATTTT. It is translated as CASMTDTQYF.

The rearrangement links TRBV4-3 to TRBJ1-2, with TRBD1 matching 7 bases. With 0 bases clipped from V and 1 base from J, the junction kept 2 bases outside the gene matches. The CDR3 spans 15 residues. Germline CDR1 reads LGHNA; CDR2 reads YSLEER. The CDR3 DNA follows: TGCGCCAGCAGCCAAGAGACAGGGCATAACTATGGCTACACCTTC. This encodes CASSQETGHNYGYTF.

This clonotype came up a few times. The CDR3 region is CSARDIRQTATPYNSPLHF. CDR3 in DNA: TGCAGTGCTAGAGATATCAGACAGACGGCTACCCCTTATAATTCACCCCTCCACTTT. The chain couples TRBV20-1 to TRBJ1-6; D is possibly TRBD1 (5 bases). V was clipped by 0 bases and J by 4 bases, with 22 bases between them. Per germline, CDR1 DFQATT and CDR2 SNEGSKA (reference sequence). The CDR3 is made up of 19 amino acids.

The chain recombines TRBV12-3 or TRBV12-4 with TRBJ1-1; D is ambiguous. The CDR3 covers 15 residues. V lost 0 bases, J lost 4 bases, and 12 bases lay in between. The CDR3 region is CASSLAGRKGTEAFF. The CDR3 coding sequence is TGTGCCAGCAGTTTAGCAGGAAGGAAGGGCACTGAAGCTTTCTTT.

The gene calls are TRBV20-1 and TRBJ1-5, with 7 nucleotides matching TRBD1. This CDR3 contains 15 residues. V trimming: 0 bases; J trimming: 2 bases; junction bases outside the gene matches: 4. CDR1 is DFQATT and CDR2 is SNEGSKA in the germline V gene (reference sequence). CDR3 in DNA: TGCAGTGCTAGAGATAATACAGGGGGCAATCAGCCCCAGCATTTT. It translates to CSARDNTGGNQPQHF.

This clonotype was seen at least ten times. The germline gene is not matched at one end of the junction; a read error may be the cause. CDR3 DNA sequence: TGTGCCAGCAGTTTGGAAGGGCGTGGGAACACTGAAGCTTTCTTT. This sequence encodes CASSLEGRGNTEAFF. The chain is built from TRBV5-1 and TRBJ1-1; D gene uncertain. Germline CDR1 is SGHRS and CDR2 is YFSETQ. The CDR3 totals 15 residues. The whole variable domain, remainder taken from reference TRBV5-1 and TRBJ1-1, is KAGVTQTPRYLIKTRGQQVTLSCSPISGHRSVSWYQQTPGQGLQFLFEYFSETQRNKGNFPGRFSGRQFSNSRSEMNVSTLELGDSALYLCASSLEGRGNTEAFFGQGTRLTVV.

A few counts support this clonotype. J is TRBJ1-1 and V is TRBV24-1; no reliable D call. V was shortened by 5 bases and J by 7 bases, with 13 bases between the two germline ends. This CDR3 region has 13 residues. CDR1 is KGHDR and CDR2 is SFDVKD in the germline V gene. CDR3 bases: TGTGCCACCAGTGCCGGACCCGCTGGTGAAGCTTTCTTT. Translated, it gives CATSAGPAGEAFF.

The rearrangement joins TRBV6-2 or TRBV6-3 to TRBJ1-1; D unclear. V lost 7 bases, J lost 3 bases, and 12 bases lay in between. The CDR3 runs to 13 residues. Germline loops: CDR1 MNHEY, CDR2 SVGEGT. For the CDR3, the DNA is TGTGCCAGCACCGGGCTTATCGACACTGAAGCTTTCTTT. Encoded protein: CASTGLIDTEAFF.

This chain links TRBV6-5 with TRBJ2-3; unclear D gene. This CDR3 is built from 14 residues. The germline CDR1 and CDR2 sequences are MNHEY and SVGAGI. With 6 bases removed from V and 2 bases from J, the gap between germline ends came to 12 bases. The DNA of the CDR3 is TGTGCCAGCAGGTCCGGGTTGAACACAGATACGCAGTATTTT. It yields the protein CASRSGLNTDTQYF.

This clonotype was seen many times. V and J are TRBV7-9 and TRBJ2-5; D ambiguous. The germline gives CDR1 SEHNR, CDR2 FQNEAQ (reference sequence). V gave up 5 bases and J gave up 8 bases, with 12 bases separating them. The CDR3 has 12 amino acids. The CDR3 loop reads CASSPAPLTQYF. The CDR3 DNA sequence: TGTGCCAGCAGCCCAGCCCCCTTAACCCAGTACTTC.

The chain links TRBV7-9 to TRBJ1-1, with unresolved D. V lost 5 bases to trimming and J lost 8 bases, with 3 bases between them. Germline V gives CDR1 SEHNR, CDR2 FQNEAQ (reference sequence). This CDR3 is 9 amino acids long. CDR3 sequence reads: CASSLEAFF. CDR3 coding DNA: TGTGCCAGCAGCCTGGAAGCTTTCTTT.

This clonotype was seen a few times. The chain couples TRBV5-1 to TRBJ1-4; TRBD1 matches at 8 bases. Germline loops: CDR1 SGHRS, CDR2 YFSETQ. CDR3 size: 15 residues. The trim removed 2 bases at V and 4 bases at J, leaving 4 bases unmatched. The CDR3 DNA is TGCGCCAGCAGCTTTGACAGGGGAAGTAATGAAAAACTGTTTTTT. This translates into CASSFDRGSNEKLFF.

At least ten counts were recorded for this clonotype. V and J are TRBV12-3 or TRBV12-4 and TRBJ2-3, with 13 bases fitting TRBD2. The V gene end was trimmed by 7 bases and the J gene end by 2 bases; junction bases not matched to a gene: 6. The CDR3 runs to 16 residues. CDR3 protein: CASTTLAGGPTDTQYF. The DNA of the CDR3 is TGTGCCAGCACTACACTAGCGGGGGGGCCCACAGATACGCAGTATTTT.

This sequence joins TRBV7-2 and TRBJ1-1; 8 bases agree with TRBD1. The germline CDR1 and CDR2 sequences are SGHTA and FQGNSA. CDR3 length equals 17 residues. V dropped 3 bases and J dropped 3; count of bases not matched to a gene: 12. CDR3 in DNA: TGTGCCAGCAGCTTGGACAGGGAGATCAAAAAAGACACTGAAGCTTTCTTT. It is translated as CASSLDREIKKDTEAFF.